This TCR beta chain was observed in a study of T cells in localized non-small cell lung cancer. General observations from the study: Analysis by sequencing included only one tumor region, so heterogeneity remains possible.

The table came from immunoSEQ multiplex PCR; TCRdb's copy has only in-frame clones and leaves some out. Of several thousand clones listed, around 23% are singletons. Per germline, CDR1 SQVTM and CDR2 ANQGSEA. V lost 4 bases to trimming and J lost 5 bases; unmatched junction nucleotides: 6. CDR3 length: 14 amino acids. A note on this clone: Antigen unknown.

The chain recombines TRBV29-1 with TRBJ2-3, with 10 bases that match TRBD1. The source material was lung tumor tissue, sampled before any cancer treatment. The TCR originated in a man aged 40-75 years with stage III squamous cell lung carcinoma. The CDR3 DNA is TGCAGCGTTGTGGGACAGGGGAGGATAGATACGCAGTATTTT. It is translated as CSVVGQGRIDTQYF.